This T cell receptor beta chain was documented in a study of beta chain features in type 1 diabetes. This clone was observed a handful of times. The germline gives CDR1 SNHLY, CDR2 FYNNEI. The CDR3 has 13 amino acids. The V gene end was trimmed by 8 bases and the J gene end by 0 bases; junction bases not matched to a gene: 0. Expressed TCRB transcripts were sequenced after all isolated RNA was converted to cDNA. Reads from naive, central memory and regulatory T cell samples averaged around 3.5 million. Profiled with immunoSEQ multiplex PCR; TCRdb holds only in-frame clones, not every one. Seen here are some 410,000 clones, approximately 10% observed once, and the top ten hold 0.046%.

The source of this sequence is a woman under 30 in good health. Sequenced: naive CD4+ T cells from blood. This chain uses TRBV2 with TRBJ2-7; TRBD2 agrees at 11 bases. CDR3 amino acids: CASGTSGSYEQYV. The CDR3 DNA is TGTGCCAGCGGGACTAGCGGCTCCTACGAGCAGTACGTC.